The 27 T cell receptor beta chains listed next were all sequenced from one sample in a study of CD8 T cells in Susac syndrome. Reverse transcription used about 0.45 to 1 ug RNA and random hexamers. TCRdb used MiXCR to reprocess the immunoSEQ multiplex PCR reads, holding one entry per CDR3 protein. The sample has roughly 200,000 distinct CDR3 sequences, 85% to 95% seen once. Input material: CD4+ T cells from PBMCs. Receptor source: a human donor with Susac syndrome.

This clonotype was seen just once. CDR3: CSAVGNEQFF. The CDR3 coding sequence is TGCAGTGCCGTAGGCAATGAGCAGTTCTTC. V and J are TRBV20-1 and TRBJ2-1; D uncertain. The length of the CDR3 is 10 residues. Germline loops: CDR1 DFQATT, CDR2 SNEGSKA (reference sequence). V was shortened by 6 bases and J by 6 bases, with 6 bases between the two germline ends.

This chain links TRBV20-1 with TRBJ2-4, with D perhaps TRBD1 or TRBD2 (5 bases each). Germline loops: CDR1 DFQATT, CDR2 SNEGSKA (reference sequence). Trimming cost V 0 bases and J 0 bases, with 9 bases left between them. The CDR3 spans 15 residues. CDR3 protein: CSARDGTLAKNIQYF. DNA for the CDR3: TGCAGTGCTAGAGATGGGACCCTAGCCAAAAACATTCAGTACTTC.

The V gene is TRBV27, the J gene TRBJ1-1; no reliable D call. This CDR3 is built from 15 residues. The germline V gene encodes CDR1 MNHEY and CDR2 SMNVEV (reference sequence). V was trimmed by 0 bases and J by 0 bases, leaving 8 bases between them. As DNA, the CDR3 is TGTGCCAGCAGTTTATCCGGTCAAGTGAACACTGAAGCTTTCTTT. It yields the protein CASSLSGQVNTEAFF.

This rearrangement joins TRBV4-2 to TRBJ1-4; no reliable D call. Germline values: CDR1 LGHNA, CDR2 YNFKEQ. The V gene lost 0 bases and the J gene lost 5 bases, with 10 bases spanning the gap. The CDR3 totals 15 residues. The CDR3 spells CASSQDGQKNEKLFF. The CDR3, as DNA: TGTGCCAGCAGCCAAGATGGGCAGAAAAATGAAAAACTGTTTTTT.

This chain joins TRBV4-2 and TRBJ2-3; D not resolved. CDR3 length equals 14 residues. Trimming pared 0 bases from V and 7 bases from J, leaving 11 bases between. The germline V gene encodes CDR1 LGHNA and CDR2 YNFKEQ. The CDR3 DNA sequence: TGTGCCAGCAGCCAAGAGTCGCCCTCTAATACGCAGTATTTT. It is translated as CASSQESPSNTQYF.

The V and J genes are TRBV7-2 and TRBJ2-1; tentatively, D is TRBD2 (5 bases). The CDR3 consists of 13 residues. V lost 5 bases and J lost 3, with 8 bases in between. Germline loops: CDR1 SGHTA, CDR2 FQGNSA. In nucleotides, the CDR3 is TGTGCCAGCAGCCAGCGGCTCTACAATGAGCAGTTCTTC. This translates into CASSQRLYNEQFF.

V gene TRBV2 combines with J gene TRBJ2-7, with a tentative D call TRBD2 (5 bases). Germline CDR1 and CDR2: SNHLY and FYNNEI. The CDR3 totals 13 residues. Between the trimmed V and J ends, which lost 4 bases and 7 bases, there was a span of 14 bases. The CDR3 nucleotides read TGTGCCAGCAGTGCCGGTCGGGGTGGGGAGCAGTACTTC. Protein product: CASSAGRGGEQYF.

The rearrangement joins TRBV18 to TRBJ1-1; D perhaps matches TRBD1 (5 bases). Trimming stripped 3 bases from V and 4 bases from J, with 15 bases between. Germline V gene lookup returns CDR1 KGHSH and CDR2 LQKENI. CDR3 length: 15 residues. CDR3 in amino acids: CASSPPSSGTTEAFF. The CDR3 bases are TGTGCCAGCTCACCTCCAAGTTCGGGGACCACTGAAGCTTTCTTT.

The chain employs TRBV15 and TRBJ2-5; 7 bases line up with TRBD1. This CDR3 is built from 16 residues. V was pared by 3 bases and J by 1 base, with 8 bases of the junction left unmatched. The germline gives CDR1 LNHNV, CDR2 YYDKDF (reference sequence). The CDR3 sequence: CATSSSLRQGQETQYF. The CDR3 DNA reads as TGTGCCACCAGCAGCTCACTCCGACAGGGCCAAGAGACCCAGTACTTC.

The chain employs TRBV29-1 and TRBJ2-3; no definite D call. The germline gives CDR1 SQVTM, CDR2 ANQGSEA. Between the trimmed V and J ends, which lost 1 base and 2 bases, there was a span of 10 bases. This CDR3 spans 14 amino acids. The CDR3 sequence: CSVEAQAPTDTQYF. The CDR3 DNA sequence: TGCAGCGTTGAAGCCCAGGCCCCCACAGATACGCAGTATTTT.

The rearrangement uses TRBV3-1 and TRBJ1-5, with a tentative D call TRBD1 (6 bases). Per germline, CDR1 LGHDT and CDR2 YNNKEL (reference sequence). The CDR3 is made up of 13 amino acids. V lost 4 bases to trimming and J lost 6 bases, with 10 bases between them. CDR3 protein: CASSLTRGQPQHF. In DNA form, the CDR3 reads TGTGCCAGCAGCCTAACCAGGGGTCAGCCCCAGCATTTT. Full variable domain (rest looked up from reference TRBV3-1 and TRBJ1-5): DTAVSQTPKYLVTQMGNDKSIKCEQNLGHDTMYWYKQDSKKFLKIMFSYNNKELIINETVPNRFSPKSPDKAHLNLHINSLELGDSAVYFCASSLTRGQPQHFGDGTRLSIL.

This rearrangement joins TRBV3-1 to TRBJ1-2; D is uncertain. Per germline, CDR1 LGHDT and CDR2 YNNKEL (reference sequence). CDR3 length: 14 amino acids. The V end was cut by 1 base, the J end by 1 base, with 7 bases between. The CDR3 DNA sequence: TGTGCCAGCAGCCAAGGGAAGGTTAACTATGGCTACACCTTC. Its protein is CASSQGKVNYGYTF.

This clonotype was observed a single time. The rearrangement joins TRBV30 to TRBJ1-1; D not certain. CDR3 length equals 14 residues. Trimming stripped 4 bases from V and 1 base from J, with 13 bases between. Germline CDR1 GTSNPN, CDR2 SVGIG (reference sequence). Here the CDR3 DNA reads TGTGCCTGGAAGCCCGGGCAGCCGAACACTGAAGCTTTCTTT. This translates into CAWKPGQPNTEAFF. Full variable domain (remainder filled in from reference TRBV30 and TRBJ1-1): SQTIHQWPATLVQPVGSPLSLECTVEGTSNPNLYWYRQAAGRGLQLLFYSVGIGQISSEVPQNLSASRPQDRQFILSSKKLLLSDSGFYLCAWKPGQPNTEAFFGQGTRLTVV.

The chain's CDR3 is CASSPDYQETQYF. The CDR3, as DNA: TGTGCCAGCAGCCCGGACTATCAAGAGACCCAGTACTTC. This chain joins TRBV3-1 and TRBJ2-5; possibly TRBD2 for D (6 bases). In germline, CDR1 is LGHDT, CDR2 YNNKEL (reference sequence). The CDR3 covers 13 residues. The V end was cut by 4 bases, the J end by 2 bases, with 8 bases between.

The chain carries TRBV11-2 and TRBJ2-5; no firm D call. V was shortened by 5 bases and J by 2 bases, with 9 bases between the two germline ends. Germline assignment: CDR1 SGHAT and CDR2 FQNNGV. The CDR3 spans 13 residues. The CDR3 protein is CASSPTLQETQYF. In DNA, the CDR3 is TGTGCCAGCAGCCCGACCCTACAAGAGACCCAGTACTTC.

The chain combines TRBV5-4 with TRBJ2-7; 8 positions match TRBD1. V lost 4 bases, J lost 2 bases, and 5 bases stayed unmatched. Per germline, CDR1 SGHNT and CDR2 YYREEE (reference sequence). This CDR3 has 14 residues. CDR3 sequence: CASSQGAITYEQYF. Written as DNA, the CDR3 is TGTGCCAGCAGCCAGGGGGCGATAACCTACGAGCAGTACTTC.

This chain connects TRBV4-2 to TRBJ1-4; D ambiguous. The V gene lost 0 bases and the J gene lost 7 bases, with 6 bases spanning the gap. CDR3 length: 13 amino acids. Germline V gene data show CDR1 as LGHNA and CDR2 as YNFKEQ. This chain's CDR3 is CASSQDRREKLFF. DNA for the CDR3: TGTGCCAGCAGCCAAGATCGGCGTGAAAAACTGTTTTTT.

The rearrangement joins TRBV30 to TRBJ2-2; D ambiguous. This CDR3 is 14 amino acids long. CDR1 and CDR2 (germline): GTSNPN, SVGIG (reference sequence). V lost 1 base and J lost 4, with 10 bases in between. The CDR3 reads CAWSGVLFTGELFF. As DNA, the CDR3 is TGTGCCTGGAGTGGCGTTTTATTCACCGGGGAGCTGTTTTTT. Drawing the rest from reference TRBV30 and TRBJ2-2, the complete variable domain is SQTIHQWPATLVQPVGSPLSLECTVEGTSNPNLYWYRQAAGRGLQLLFYSVGIGQISSEVPQNLSASRPQDRQFILSSKKLLLSDSGFYLCAWSGVLFTGELFFGEGSRLTVL.

CDR3 region: CASSPVLASTDTQYF. The CDR3 DNA reads as TGTGCCAGCTCACCGGTGCTAGCTAGCACAGATACGCAGTATTTT. The chain has TRBV18 and TRBJ2-3, with D possibly being TRBD2 (5 bases). Trimming cost V 3 bases and J 0 bases, with 10 bases left between them. The CDR3 contains 15 residues. CDR1 and CDR2 (germline): KGHSH, LQKENI.

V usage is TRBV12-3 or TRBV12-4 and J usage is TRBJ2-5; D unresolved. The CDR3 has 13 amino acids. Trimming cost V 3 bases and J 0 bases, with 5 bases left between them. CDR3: CASSFADQETQYF. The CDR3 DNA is TGTGCCAGCAGTTTTGCTGACCAAGAGACCCAGTACTTC.

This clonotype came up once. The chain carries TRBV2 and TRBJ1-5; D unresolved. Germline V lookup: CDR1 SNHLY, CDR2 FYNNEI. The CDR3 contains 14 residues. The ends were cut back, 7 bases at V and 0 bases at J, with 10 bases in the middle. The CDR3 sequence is CASNRGASNQPQHF. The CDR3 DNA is TGTGCCAGCAATCGGGGAGCTAGCAATCAGCCCCAGCATTTT. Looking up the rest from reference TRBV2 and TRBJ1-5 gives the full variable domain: EPEVTQTPSHQVTQMGQEVILRCVPISNHLYFYWYRQILGQKVEFLVSFYNNEISEKSEIFDDQFSVERPDGSNFTLKIRSTKLEDSAMYFCASNRGASNQPQHFGDGTRLSIL.

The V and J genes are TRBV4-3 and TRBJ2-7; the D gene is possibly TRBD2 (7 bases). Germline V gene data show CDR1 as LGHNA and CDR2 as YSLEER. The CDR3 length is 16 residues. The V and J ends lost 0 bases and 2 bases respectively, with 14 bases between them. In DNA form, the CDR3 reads TGCGCCAGCAGCCAAGATTTACAGGGAGGGACCTACGAGCAGTACTTC. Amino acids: CASSQDLQGGTYEQYF.

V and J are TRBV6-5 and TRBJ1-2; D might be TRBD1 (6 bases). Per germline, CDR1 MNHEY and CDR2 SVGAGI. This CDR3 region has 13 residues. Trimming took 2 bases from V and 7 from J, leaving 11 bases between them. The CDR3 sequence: CASSYGGVGGYTF. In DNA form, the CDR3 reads TGTGCCAGCAGTTACGGGGGCGTAGGTGGCTACACCTTC.

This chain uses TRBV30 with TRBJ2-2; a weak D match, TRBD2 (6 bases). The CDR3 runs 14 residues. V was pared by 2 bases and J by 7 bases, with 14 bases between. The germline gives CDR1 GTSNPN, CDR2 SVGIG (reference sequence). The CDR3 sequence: CAWSIGGSGGELFF. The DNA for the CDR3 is TGTGCCTGGAGTATAGGTGGTAGCGGCGGGGAGCTGTTTTTT.

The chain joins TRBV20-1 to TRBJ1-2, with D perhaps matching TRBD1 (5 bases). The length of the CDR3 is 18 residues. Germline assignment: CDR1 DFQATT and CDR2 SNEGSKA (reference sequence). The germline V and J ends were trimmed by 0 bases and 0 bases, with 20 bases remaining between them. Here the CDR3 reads CSARDTQGRTFPNYGYTF. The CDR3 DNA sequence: TGCAGTGCTAGAGATACGCAGGGACGCACGTTTCCTAACTATGGCTACACCTTC.

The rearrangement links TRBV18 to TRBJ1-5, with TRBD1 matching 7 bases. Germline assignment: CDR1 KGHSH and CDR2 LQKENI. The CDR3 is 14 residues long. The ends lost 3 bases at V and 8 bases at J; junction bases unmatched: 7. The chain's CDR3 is CASSPRQGMEPQHF. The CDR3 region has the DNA TGTGCCAGCTCACCTAGACAGGGAATGGAGCCCCAGCATTTT.

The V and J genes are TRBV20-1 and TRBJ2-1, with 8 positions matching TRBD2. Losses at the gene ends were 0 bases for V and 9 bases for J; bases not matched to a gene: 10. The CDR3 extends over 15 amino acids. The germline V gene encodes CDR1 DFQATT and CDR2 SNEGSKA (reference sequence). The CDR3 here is CSARDAGGQRSEQFF. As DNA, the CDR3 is TGCAGTGCTAGAGATGCGGGGGGCCAGAGGAGTGAGCAGTTCTTC.